The 11 T cell receptor beta chains below were found in one sample sequenced in a study of blood T cell repertoires in COVID-19. Data came from immunoSEQ multiplex PCR; TCRdb stores just in-frame clones and leaves some out. The sample includes about 220,000 clones, approximately 90% of them seen just once. Input material: PBMCs or T cells enriched from blood (not recorded which). These receptors came from a woman between 18 and 30 years old in a cohort exposed to, infected with or recovered from COVID-19 (not recorded which).

This chain uses TRBV5-1 with TRBJ1-2, with D unresolved. V lost 0 bases to trimming and J lost 5 bases, with 11 bases between them. The germline V gene encodes CDR1 SGHRS and CDR2 YFSETQ. The CDR3 consists of 14 residues. The CDR3 region has the DNA TGCGCCAGCAGCTTGGCTACGGGATCTTATGGCTACACCTTC. It codes for CASSLATGSYGYTF.

This sequence joins TRBV5-8 and TRBJ2-4, with D possibly being TRBD2 (6 bases). The ends were cut back, 1 base at V and 4 bases at J, with 12 bases in the middle. Per the germline V gene, CDR1 is SGHTS and CDR2 is YDEGEE. This CDR3 is 15 amino acids long. Written as DNA, the CDR3 is TGTGCCAGCAGCTTGAGAGGCGGGACTAAAAACATTCAGTACTTC. It translates to CASSLRGGTKNIQYF.

V gene TRBV16 combines with J gene TRBJ1-2; a possible D gene is TRBD1 (5 bases). Trimming took 4 bases from V and 3 from J, leaving 12 bases between them. The germline V gene encodes CDR1 KGHSY and CDR2 FQNENV. This CDR3 is 14 amino acids long. CDR3 nucleotides: TGTGCCAGCAGCCCCCACAGGAAGGACTATGGCTACACCTTC. Its translation is CASSPHRKDYGYTF.

The chain joins TRBV9 to TRBJ2-5, with 13 nucleotides matching TRBD2. CDR1 and CDR2 from the germline V gene are SGDLS and YYNGEE. J was trimmed by 5 bases and V by 0 bases; bases with no gene match: 7. The CDR3 extends over 17 amino acids. The CDR3 is CASSVAPTSGGQETQYF. The CDR3 DNA sequence: TGTGCCAGCAGCGTAGCCCCGACTAGCGGGGGGCAGGAGACCCAGTACTTC.

The V call is TRBV11-1, the J call TRBJ1-1; weak D call: TRBD1 (5 bases). Germline V lookup: CDR1 SGHAT, CDR2 FQDESV (reference sequence). This CDR3 has 13 amino acids. V lost 5 bases and J 3 bases, leaving 10 bases between the germline ends. The CDR3 spells CASSPDTYTEAFF. The DNA of the CDR3 is TGTGCCAGCAGCCCGGACACGTACACTGAAGCTTTCTTT.

The V gene is TRBV15, the J gene TRBJ1-1; D is possibly TRBD1 (6 bases). V lost 6 bases and J lost 0, with 14 bases in between. The CDR3 is 15 residues long. The germline gives CDR1 LNHNV, CDR2 YYDKDF (reference sequence). The CDR3 DNA reads as TGTGCCACCAGTGTGGGGGCCGCGCTGAACACTGAAGCTTTCTTT. It codes for CATSVGAALNTEAFF.

Here the CDR3 reads CASSEVSAETQYF. The CDR3 DNA is TGTGCCAGCAGTGAAGTGTCTGCGGAGACCCAGTACTTC. The V call is TRBV2, the J call TRBJ2-5; the D is unclear. The CDR3 length is 13 residues. The V end lost 1 base, the J end lost 5 bases, and 8 bases lay between the germline ends. CDR1 and CDR2 from the germline V gene are SNHLY and FYNNEI.

The chain couples TRBV7-3 to TRBJ2-5, with TRBD2 identical over 8 bases. CDR1 is SGHTA, CDR2 FQGTGA, per germline. This CDR3 is built from 15 residues. V lost 1 base to trimming and J lost 7 bases; unmatched junction nucleotides: 8. The CDR3 coding sequence is TGTGCCAGCAGCTTAAATTCGGGAGGGATTGGGACCCAGTACTTC. As protein: CASSLNSGGIGTQYF.

The chain recombines TRBV6-4 with TRBJ1-2, with TRBD1 as a possible D gene (5 bases). The CDR3 is 13 residues long. V was cut by 6 bases and J by 1 base, with 9 bases left in between. CDR1 MRHNA and CDR2 SNTAGT come from the germline V gene. The CDR3 loop reads CASSPGLNYGYTF. CDR3 nucleotides: TGTGCCAGCAGCCCAGGGCTTAACTATGGCTACACCTTC.

The gene calls are TRBV25-1 and TRBJ1-1; no firm D call. Germline loops: CDR1 MGHDK, CDR2 SYGVNS. V lost 2 bases and J 1 base, leaving 8 bases between the germline ends. The CDR3 sequence is 14 residues long. CDR3 in amino acids: CASSELGPNTEAFF. DNA for the CDR3: TGTGCCAGCAGTGAACTAGGTCCGAACACTGAAGCTTTCTTT.

This clone was detected only once. The chain has TRBV10-1 and TRBJ2-5, with TRBD2 matching 11 bases. The CDR3 covers 15 residues. In germline, CDR1 is WNHNN, CDR2 SYGVQD (reference sequence). Trimming cost V 6 bases and J 2 bases; bases outside gene matches: 5. The CDR3 sequence is CASSLGTSGQETQYF. For the CDR3, the DNA is TGCGCCAGCAGCCTAGGGACTAGCGGACAAGAGACCCAGTACTTC.